The 25 T cell receptor beta chains reported below all come from one sample, sequenced in a study of T cell clusters in autoimmune cytopenias. TRB rearrangements were amplified by touch-down multiplex PCR with mixed TRB-A/B primers. TCRdb re-called the multiplex PCR reads and gives one entry per CDR3 protein, without DNA. The table gives thousands of distinct CDR3 sequences; the top ten clones make up 25% to 35% of it. Each sample's input was around 250 ng genomic DNA, 30,000 to 45,000 genome equivalents. Specimen: peripheral blood. The source is a human donor with an autoimmune cytopenia or autoimmune hepatitis (not recorded which).

J is TRBJ2-2 and V is TRBV20-1; TCRdb lists TRBD1, though no DNA is available to test this call. The CDR3 runs to 16 residues. The germline V gene encodes CDR1 DFQATT and CDR2 SNEGSKA (reference sequence). CDR3 sequence: CSARDEDRANTGELFF.

V is TRBV12-3 or TRBV12-4 and J is TRBJ1-1; the TRBD1 assignment by TCRdb is unverifiable without DNA. The CDR3 runs 14 residues. CDR3 sequence: CASSTQGVDTEAFF.

This chain connects TRBV20-1 to TRBJ1-3; the D call of TRBD1 rests on TCRdb alone, since no DNA is present to check it. CDR1 and CDR2 from the germline V gene are DFQATT and SNEGSKA (reference sequence). This CDR3 spans 15 amino acids. The CDR3 protein is CSAGQGATVGKTIYF.

The chain employs TRBV18 and TRBJ1-6; there is no DNA to check the TCRdb D call of TRBD1. Germline V gene data show CDR1 as KGHSH and CDR2 as LQKENI. The CDR3 length is 14 residues. The CDR3: CASSGQGFGSPLHF.

The chain combines TRBV6-1 with TRBJ1-4; TCRdb selects TRBD1, and the lack of DNA leaves this call unchecked. The CDR3 has 14 residues. Germline CDR1 reads MNHNS; CDR2 reads SASEGT. The CDR3 is CASSIQGFHEKLFF.

J is TRBJ2-3 and V is TRBV11-2; without DNA, the TCRdb call of TRBD2 cannot be checked. This CDR3 is 18 amino acids long. The V gene's germline CDR1 is SGHAT and CDR2 FQNNGV. This chain's CDR3 is CASSQGRLAGVRTDTQYF.

V and J are TRBV20-1 and TRBJ2-1. Per germline, CDR1 DFQATT and CDR2 SNEGSKA (reference sequence). The CDR3 has 15 residues. The CDR3: CSARQAVLSYNEQFF.

J is TRBJ1-1 and V is TRBV18. Germline CDR1 reads KGHSH; CDR2 reads LQKENI. This CDR3 comprises 13 residues. The CDR3 reads CASSPDLNTEAFF.

The chain employs TRBV30 and TRBJ2-3. This CDR3 is built from 15 residues. Germline CDR1 is GTSNPN and CDR2 is SVGIG (reference sequence). CDR3: CAWSLTRSPTDTQYF.

This sequence joins TRBV5-1 and TRBJ2-5; there is no DNA to check the TCRdb D call of TRBD1. Germline V lookup: CDR1 SGHRS, CDR2 YFSETQ. The CDR3 runs 15 residues. CDR3 protein: CASSAGQGLGETQYF.

V is TRBV25-1 and J is TRBJ2-5. CDR3 length: 15 amino acids. The germline V gene encodes CDR1 MGHDK and CDR2 SYGVNS. The CDR3 protein is CASSETDGYQETQYF.

The chain joins TRBV5-4 to TRBJ2-5; no DNA is available, so the TRBD1 call from TCRdb remains unchecked. The CDR3 covers 15 residues. In germline, CDR1 is SGHNT, CDR2 YYREEE (reference sequence). This chain's CDR3 is CASSLAPGTGETQYF.

The rearrangement links TRBV27 to TRBJ1-1. The V gene's germline CDR1 is MNHEY and CDR2 SMNVEV (reference sequence). There are 14 residues in the CDR3. The CDR3 protein is CASSIGSLNTEAFF.

The V call is TRBV5-1, the J call TRBJ2-3; TCRdb lists TRBD2, though no DNA is available to test this call. Germline values: CDR1 SGHRS, CDR2 YFSETQ. The CDR3 consists of 16 residues. The CDR3 sequence is CASSLGGGGHADTQYF.

This chain connects TRBV6-1 to TRBJ1-1; the D call of TRBD1 rests on TCRdb alone, since no DNA is present to check it. CDR3 size: 15 residues. CDR1 and CDR2 from the germline V gene are MNHNS and SASEGT. CDR3 sequence reads: CASRVSGGMNTEAFF.

The chain recombines TRBV5-5 with TRBJ2-3; TCRdb names TRBD2, which stays unverified in the absence of DNA. The CDR3 has 15 residues. CDR1 and CDR2 from the germline V gene are SGHKS and YYEKEE (reference sequence). The CDR3 loop reads CASSLFLAGGDTQYF.

CDR3 amino acids: CASSLEQIGYGYTF. The chain recombines TRBV5-4 with TRBJ1-2. This CDR3 spans 14 amino acids. The germline V gene has CDR1 SGHNT and CDR2 YYREEE (reference sequence).

The chain recombines TRBV7-3 with TRBJ1-1; the D call of TRBD1 rests on TCRdb alone, since no DNA is present to check it. Germline lookup yields CDR1 SGHTA and CDR2 FQGTGA. The CDR3 is 13 amino acids. The CDR3 spells CASSLRGGDEAFF.

According to its frequency, this clonotype is large. The chain has TRBV29-1 and TRBJ2-7; TCRdb designates TRBD1, a call that cannot be tested without DNA. The CDR3 length is 11 residues. Germline V lookup: CDR1 SQVTM, CDR2 ANQGSEA. The CDR3 sequence is CSVERGYEQYF.

The chain employs TRBV21-1 and TRBJ1-4; the D gene TCRdb calls, TRBD1, cannot be checked with no DNA. TRBV21-1 is a known pseudogene. The CDR3 has 21 amino acids. The CDR3 region is CASSSNPGQGAQETTNEKLFF.

V is TRBV6-1 and J is TRBJ2-7; TCRdb names TRBD2, which stays unverified in the absence of DNA. Germline loops: CDR1 MNHNS, CDR2 SASEGT. The CDR3 covers 18 residues. The CDR3 reads CASSYGGRILAGSYEQYF.

The V and J genes are TRBV13 and TRBJ2-4; TCRdb outputs TRBD1, but without DNA this stays unchecked. This CDR3 has 14 amino acids. The germline V gene encodes CDR1 PRHDT and CDR2 FYEKMQ (reference sequence). CDR3 residues: CASSSGTGENIQYF. Complete variable domain (other parts from reference TRBV13 and TRBJ2-4): AAGVIQSPRHLIKEKRETATLKCYPIPRHDTVYWYQQGPGQDPQFLISFYEKMQSDKGSIPDRFSAQQFSDYHSELNMSSLELGDSALYFCASSSGTGENIQYFGAGTRLSVL.

This chain connects TRBV5-1 to TRBJ2-3; TCRdb proposes TRBD2, but this gene call is untestable without DNA. Germline CDR1 is SGHRS and CDR2 is YFSETQ. This CDR3 has 15 residues. CDR3: CASSRLAESTDTQYF.

The chain joins TRBV11-1 to TRBJ1-2. This CDR3 is built from 17 residues. The V gene's germline CDR1 is SGHAT and CDR2 FQDESV (reference sequence). This CDR3 is CASSLSGRIKVNYGYTF.

This chain uses TRBV12-3 or TRBV12-4 with TRBJ2-1; checking the TCRdb D call of TRBD2 is not possible without DNA. The length of the CDR3 is 15 residues. The CDR3 region is CASSPGLAGYNEQFF.